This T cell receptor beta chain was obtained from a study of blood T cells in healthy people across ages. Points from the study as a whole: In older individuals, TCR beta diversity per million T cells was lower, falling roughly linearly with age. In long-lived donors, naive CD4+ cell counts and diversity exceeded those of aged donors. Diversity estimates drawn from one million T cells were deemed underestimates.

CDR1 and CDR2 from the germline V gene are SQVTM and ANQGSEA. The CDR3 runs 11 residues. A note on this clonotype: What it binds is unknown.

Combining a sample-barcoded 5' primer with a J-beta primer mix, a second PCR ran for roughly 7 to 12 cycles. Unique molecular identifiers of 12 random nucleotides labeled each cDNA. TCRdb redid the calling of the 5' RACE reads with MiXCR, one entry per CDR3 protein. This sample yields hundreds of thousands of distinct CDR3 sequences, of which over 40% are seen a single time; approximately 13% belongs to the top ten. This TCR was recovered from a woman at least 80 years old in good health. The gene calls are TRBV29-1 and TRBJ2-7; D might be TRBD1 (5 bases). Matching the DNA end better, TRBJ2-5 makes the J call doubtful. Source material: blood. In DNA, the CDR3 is TGCAGCGGTGGCAGGGTGGAGACCCAGTACTTC. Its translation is CSGGRVETQYF.